This TCR beta chain was identified during a study of T cells in Graves' hyperthyroidism and ophthalmopathy. This clonotype was seen at least ten times. Amplification targeted TCR beta CDR3 regions from RNA transcripts. The study used the HTBI primer set for a first-round RT-PCR of the TCR CDR3. One entry per CDR3 protein results from TCRdb running MiXCR on the multiplex PCR reads. This sample has about 700,000 distinct CDR3 sequences; roughly 15% occur once, and the top ten carry roughly a tenth. Trimming removed 4 bases from V and 4 bases from J, with 5 bases in between. Per germline, CDR1 MNHNS and CDR2 SASEGT. The CDR3 is made up of 12 amino acids. Patients with uncontrolled infections, other autoimmune diseases, pregnancy or lactation were excluded.

Input material: blood. This TCR came from a woman younger than 35 with Graves' hyperthyroidism. The chain combines TRBV6-1 with TRBJ2-1; D not certain. Here the CDR3 reads CASSVPYNEQFF. The CDR3 DNA reads TGTGCCAGCAGTGTACCTTACAATGAGCAGTTCTTC.